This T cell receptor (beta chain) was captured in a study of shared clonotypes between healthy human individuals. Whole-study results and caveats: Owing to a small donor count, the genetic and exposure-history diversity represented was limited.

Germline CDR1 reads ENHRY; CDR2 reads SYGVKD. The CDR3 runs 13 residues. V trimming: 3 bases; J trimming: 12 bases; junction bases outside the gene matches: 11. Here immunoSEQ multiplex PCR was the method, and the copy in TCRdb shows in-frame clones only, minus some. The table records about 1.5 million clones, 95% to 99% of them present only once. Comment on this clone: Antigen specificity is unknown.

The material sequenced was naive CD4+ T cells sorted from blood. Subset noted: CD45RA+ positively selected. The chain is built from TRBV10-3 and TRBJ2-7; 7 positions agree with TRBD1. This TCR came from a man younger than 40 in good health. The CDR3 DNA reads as TGTGCCATCAGTGATGAGGGGGCTCATTGGGCGTACTTC. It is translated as CAISDEGAHWAYF.